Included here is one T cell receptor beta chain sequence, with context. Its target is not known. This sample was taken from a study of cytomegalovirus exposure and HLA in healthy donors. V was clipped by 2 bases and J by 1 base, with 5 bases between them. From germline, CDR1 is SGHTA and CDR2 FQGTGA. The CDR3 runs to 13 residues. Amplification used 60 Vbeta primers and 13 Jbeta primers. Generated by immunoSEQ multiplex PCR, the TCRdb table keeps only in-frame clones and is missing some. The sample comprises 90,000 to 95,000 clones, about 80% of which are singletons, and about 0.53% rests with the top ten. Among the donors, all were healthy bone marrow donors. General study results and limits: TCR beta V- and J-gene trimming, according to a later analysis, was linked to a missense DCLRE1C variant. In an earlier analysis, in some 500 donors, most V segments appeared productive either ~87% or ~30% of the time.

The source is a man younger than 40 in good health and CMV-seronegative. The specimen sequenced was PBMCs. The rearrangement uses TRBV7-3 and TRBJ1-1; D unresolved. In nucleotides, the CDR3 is TGTGCCAGCAGCTTAGGCAGGAACACTGAAGCTTTCTTT. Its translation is CASSLGRNTEAFF.